This entry lists 14 T cell receptor beta chains sequenced from one sample in a study of T-cell memory formation after mild COVID-19. MiXCR was run by TCRdb on the 5' RACE reads, yielding one entry per CDR3 protein. This table holds approximately 100,000 distinct CDR3 sequences, around 10% found once. The sequenced material came from PBMCs or a T cell subset sorted from them (not recorded which). Receptor source: a man younger than 35 who had mild COVID-19 (a few samples of this study predate the infection). Cell type and time point are not known.

CDR3 sequence reads: CASSLAGQGSYGYTF. The CDR3 coding sequence is TGTGCCAGCAGTTTAGCGGGACAGGGCAGCTATGGCTACACCTTC. The rearrangement links TRBV12-3 or TRBV12-4 to TRBJ1-2; 9 bases line up with TRBD1. This CDR3 region has 15 residues. Germline trimming cut 0 bases from V and 4 bases from J; bases unmatched to any gene: 3.

The V gene is TRBV20-1, the J gene TRBJ1-1; D remains ambiguous. Germline CDR1 is DFQATT and CDR2 is SNEGSKA (reference sequence). Trimming shortened V by 0 bases and J by 7 bases, and 12 bases separated the two germline ends. This CDR3 region has 13 residues. Here the CDR3 reads CSARDRETFEAFF. CDR3 in DNA: TGCAGTGCTAGAGATCGGGAGACATTTGAAGCTTTCTTT.

The chain combines TRBV7-2 with TRBJ2-3, with D hard to call. V lost 5 bases to trimming and J lost 2 bases, with 20 bases between them. Per germline, CDR1 SGHTA and CDR2 FQGNSA. The CDR3 contains 17 residues. The CDR3 sequence: CASSPTVGEIPTDTQYF. Written as DNA, the CDR3 is TGTGCCAGCAGCCCGACCGTAGGTGAGATCCCCACAGATACGCAGTATTTT. The entire variable domain, with the rest obtained from reference TRBV7-2 and TRBJ2-3, is as follows: GAGVSQSPSNKVTEKGKDVELRCDPISGHTALYWYRQSLGQGLEFLIYFQGNSAPDKSGLPSDRFSAERTGGSVSTLTIQRTQQEDSAVYLCASSPTVGEIPTDTQYFGPGTRLTVL.

This clonotype was counted between two and nine times. The CDR3 spells CASSAAEKGYTF. In DNA form, the CDR3 reads TGTGCCAGCAGCGCAGCGGAGAAAGGCTACACCTTC. The genes are TRBV9 and TRBJ1-2; D gene unclear. V was shortened by 3 bases and J by 8 bases, with 11 bases between the two germline ends. This CDR3 spans 12 amino acids. CDR1 and CDR2 from the germline V gene are SGDLS and YYNGEE. The whole variable domain, remainder taken from reference TRBV9 and TRBJ1-2, is DSGVTQTPKHLITATGQRVTLRCSPRSGDLSVYWYQQSLDQGLQFLIQYYNGEERAKGNILERFSAQQFPDLHSELNLSSLELGDSALYFCASSAAEKGYTFGSGTRLTVV.

This chain uses TRBV30 with TRBJ1-1; D is unresolved. The CDR3 extends over 18 amino acids. The V gene lost 1 base and the J gene lost 0 bases, with 21 bases spanning the gap. Germline lookup yields CDR1 GTSNPN and CDR2 SVGIG (reference sequence). CDR3 protein: CAWSDASGRRFMNTEAFF. CDR3 in DNA: TGTGCCTGGAGTGATGCATCGGGCAGACGATTTATGAACACTGAAGCTTTCTTT.

The chain uses TRBV6-5 and TRBJ1-1; maybe TRBD1 (6 bases). Germline CDR1 and CDR2: MNHEY and SVGAGI. The CDR3 length is 11 residues. V lost 4 bases and J 10 bases, leaving 10 bases between the germline ends. CDR3 DNA sequence: TGTGCCAGCAGTTCCGGGGGGCTAGCTTTCTTT. Protein product: CASSSGGLAFF.

The J gene is TRBJ2-1, the V gene TRBV7-6, with TRBD2 identical over 9 bases. CDR1 and CDR2 from the germline V gene are SGHVS and FNYEAQ. The CDR3 is made up of 15 amino acids. Unmatched junction bases numbered 10, after V lost 5 bases and J lost 8 bases. The DNA for the CDR3 is TGTGCCAGCAGCCCAGAGGCGGGGGGGTACTATGAGCAGTTCTTC. Translation gives CASSPEAGGYYEQFF. Complete variable domain (other parts from reference TRBV7-6 and TRBJ2-1): GAGVSQSPRYKVTKRGQDVALRCDPISGHVSLYWYRQALGQGPEFLTYFNYEAQQDKSGLPNDRFSAERPEGSISTLTIQRTEQRDSAMYRCASSPEAGGYYEQFFGPGTRLTVL.

In regard to this clonotype: The junction differs from germline at one of its ends, possibly a read error. CDR3 loop: CASGGLLPRF. The CDR3, as DNA: TGTGCCAGCGGGGGGCTCCTTCCCCGCTTC. J is TRBJ2-1 and V is TRBV12-3 or TRBV12-4; D possibly matches TRBD1 or TRBD2 (6 bases each). This CDR3 has 10 residues.

J is TRBJ2-2 and V is TRBV6-6; 12 bases line up with TRBD2. The CDR3 runs 16 residues. Trimming took 7 bases from V and 4 from J; bases not matched to a gene: 7. Germline CDR1 and CDR2: MNHNY and SVGAGI (reference sequence). This chain's CDR3 is CASKASGGAATGELFF. The CDR3, as DNA: TGTGCCAGCAAGGCTAGCGGGGGGGCGGCCACCGGGGAGCTGTTTTTT.

This clonotype was counted at least ten times. This sequence joins TRBV5-6 and TRBJ2-3, with 11 positions matching TRBD2. The CDR3 has 16 amino acids. The junction had 8 bases not matched to a gene; V was cut back by 3 bases and J by 5 bases. Germline loops: CDR1 SGHDT, CDR2 YYEEEE. The CDR3 is CASSSLLAGERDTQYF. The CDR3 nucleotides are TGTGCCAGCAGCTCGTTACTAGCGGGGGAACGAGATACGCAGTATTTT.

This clonotype was counted a few times. The genes are TRBV5-6 and TRBJ2-7; D perhaps matches TRBD1 (6 bases). V was pared by 0 bases and J by 4 bases, with 14 bases between. Germline lookup yields CDR1 SGHDT and CDR2 YYEEEE. The CDR3 contains 15 residues. CDR3 protein: CASSLAGTFNYEQYF. CDR3 in DNA: TGTGCCAGCAGCTTGGCCGGGACATTCAATTACGAGCAGTACTTC.

The V gene is TRBV18, the J gene TRBJ1-2; tentative D call: TRBD1 (5 bases). Germline values: CDR1 KGHSH, CDR2 LQKENI. The CDR3 extends over 15 amino acids. The V gene lost 4 bases and the J gene lost 4 bases, with 16 bases spanning the gap. DNA for the CDR3: TGTGCCAGCTCACGCCGAGGGGATTCCGGCTATGGCTACACCTTC. It encodes CASSRRGDSGYGYTF.

J is TRBJ1-4 and V is TRBV12-3 or TRBV12-4, with D unclear. The CDR3 length is 12 residues. V shed 3 bases and J shed 7 bases, with 6 bases lying between them. The CDR3, as DNA: TGTGCCAGCAGTTTGCTCGGTGAAAAACTGTTTTTT. Encoded protein: CASSLLGEKLFF.

The J gene is TRBJ1-1, the V gene TRBV4-2, with D uncertain. Germline V gives CDR1 LGHNA, CDR2 YNFKEQ. This CDR3 has 12 amino acids. The V end was cut by 4 bases, the J end by 3 bases, with 6 bases between. For the CDR3, the DNA is TGTGCCAGCAGCCGGGCGGACACTGAAGCTTTCTTT. It codes for CASSRADTEAFF.